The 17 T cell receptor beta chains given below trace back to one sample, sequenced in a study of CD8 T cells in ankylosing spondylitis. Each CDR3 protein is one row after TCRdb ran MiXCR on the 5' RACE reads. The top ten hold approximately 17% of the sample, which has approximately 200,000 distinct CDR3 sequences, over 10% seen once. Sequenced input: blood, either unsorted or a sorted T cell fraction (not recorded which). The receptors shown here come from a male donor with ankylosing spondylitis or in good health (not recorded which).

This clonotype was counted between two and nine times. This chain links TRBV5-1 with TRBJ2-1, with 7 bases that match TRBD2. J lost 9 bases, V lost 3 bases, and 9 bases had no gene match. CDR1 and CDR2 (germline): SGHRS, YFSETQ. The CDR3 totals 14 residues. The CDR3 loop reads CASSSGPGGGEQFF. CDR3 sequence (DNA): TGCGCCAGCAGCTCCGGGCCGGGGGGAGGTGAGCAGTTCTTC.

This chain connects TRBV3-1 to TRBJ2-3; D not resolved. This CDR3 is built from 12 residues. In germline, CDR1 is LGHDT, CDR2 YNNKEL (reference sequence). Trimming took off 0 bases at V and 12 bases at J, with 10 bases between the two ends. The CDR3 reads CASSQDLGLQYF. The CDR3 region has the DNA TGTGCCAGCAGCCAAGATCTAGGCCTACAGTATTTT.

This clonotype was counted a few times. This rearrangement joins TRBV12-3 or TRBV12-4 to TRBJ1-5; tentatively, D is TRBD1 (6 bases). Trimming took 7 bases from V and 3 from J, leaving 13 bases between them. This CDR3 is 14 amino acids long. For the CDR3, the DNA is TGTGCCAGCACCCTACAGGGTTACAATCAGCCCCAGCATTTT. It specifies CASTLQGYNQPQHF.

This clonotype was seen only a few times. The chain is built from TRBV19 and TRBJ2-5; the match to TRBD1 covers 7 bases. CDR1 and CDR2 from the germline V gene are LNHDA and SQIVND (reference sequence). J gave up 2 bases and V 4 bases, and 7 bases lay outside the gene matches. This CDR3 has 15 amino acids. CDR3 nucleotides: TGTGCCAGTAGTAACAGGGACAGCCTACAAGAGACCCAGTACTTC. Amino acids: CASSNRDSLQETQYF.

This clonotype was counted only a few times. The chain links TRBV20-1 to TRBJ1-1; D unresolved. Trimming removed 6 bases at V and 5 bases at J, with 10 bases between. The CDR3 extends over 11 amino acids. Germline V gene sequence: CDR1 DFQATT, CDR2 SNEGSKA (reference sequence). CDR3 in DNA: TGCAGTGCGGTATGGGGAACTGAAGCTTTCTTT. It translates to CSAVWGTEAFF.

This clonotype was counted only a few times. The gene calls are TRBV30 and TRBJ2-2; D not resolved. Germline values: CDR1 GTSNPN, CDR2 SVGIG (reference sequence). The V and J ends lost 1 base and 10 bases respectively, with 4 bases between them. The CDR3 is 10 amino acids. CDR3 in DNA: TGTGCCTGGAGTGACCCGGAGCTGTTTTTT. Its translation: CAWSDPELFF. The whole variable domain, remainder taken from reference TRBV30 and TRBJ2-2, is SQTIHQWPATLVQPVGSPLSLECTVEGTSNPNLYWYRQAAGRGLQLLFYSVGIGQISSEVPQNLSASRPQDRQFILSSKKLLLSDSGFYLCAWSDPELFFGEGSRLTVL.

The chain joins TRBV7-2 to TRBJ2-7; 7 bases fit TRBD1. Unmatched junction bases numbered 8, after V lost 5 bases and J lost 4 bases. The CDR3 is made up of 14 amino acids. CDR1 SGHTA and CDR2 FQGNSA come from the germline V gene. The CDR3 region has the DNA TGTGCCAGCAGCCTCCTATCACAGGGGTACGAGCAGTACTTC. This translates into CASSLLSQGYEQYF.

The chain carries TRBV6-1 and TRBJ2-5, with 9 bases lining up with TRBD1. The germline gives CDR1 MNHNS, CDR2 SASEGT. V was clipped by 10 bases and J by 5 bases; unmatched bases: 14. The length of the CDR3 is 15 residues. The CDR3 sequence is CATRQFQDRGETQYF. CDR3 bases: TGTGCCACCAGACAGTTCCAGGACAGGGGTGAGACCCAGTACTTC.

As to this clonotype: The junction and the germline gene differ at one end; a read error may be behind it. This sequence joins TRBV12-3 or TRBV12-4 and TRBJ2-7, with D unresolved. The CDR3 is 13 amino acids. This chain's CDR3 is CASSLSDIYDQYF. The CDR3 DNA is TGTGCCAGCAGTCTCTCCGACATCTACGATCAGTACTTC.

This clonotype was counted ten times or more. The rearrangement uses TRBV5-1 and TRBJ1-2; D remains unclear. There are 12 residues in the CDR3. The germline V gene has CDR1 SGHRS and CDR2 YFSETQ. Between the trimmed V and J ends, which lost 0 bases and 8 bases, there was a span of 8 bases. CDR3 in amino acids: CASSLVGGGYTF. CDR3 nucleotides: TGCGCCAGCAGCTTGGTGGGAGGAGGCTACACCTTC.

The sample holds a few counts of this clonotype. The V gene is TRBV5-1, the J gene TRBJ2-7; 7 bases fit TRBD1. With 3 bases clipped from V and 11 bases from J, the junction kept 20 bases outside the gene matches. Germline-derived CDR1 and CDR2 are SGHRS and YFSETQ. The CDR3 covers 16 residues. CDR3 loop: CASSSASGTAVAAEYF. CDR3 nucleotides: TGCGCCAGCAGCTCCGCTTCTGGGACAGCAGTCGCCGCAGAGTACTTC. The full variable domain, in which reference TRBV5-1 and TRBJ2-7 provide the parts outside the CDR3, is KAGVTQTPRYLIKTRGQQVTLSCSPISGHRSVSWYQQTPGQGLQFLFEYFSETQRNKGNFPGRFSGRQFSNSRSEMNVSTLELGDSALYLCASSSASGTAVAAEYFGPGTRLTVT.

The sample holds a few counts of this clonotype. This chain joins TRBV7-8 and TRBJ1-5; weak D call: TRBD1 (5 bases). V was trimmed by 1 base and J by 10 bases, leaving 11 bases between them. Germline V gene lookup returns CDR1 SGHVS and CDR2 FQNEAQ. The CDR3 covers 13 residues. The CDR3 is CASSLVEGSPQHF. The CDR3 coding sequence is TGTGCCAGCAGCTTAGTAGAGGGGAGTCCCCAGCATTTT.

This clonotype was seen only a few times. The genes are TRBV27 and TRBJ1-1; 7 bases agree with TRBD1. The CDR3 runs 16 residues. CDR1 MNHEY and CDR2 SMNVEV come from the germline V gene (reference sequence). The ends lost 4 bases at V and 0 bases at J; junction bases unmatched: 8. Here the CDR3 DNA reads TGTGCCAGCAGTTCGCGGACAGGTGACATGAACACTGAAGCTTTCTTT. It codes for CASSSRTGDMNTEAFF.

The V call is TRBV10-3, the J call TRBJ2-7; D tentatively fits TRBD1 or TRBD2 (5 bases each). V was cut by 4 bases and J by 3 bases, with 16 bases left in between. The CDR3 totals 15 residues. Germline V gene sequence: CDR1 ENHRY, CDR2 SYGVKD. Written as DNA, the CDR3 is TGTGCCATCAGTGTTTTGGGGGATTCACTCTACGAGCAGTACTTC. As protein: CAISVLGDSLYEQYF.

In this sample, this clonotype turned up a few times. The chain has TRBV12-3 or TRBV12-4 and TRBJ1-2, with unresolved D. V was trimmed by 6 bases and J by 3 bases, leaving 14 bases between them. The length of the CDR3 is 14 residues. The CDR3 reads CASSRLDGDYGYTF. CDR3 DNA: TGTGCCAGCAGCCGTTTGGACGGCGACTATGGCTACACCTTC.

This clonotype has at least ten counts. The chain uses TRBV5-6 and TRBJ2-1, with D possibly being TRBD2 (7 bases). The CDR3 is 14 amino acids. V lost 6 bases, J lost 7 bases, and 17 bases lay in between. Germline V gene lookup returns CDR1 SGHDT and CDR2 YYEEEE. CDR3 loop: CASTPEGGLNEQFF. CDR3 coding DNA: TGTGCCAGCACCCCGGAGGGGGGGCTAAATGAGCAGTTCTTC.

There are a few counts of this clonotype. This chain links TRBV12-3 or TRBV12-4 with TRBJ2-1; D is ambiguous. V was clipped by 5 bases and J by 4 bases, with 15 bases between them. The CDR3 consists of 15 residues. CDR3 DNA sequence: TGTGCCAGCAGTCCCTACCGGGTCGGTTACAATGAGCAGTTCTTC. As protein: CASSPYRVGYNEQFF.